This T cell receptor (beta chain) was documented in a study of shared clonotypes between healthy human individuals. General study findings and limits: It was the few donors that limited the genetic and exposure-history diversity represented. Compared with memory subsets, naive subsets generally had larger estimated richness.

Germline CDR1 MNHEY, CDR2 SVGAGI. V lost 6 bases, J lost 2 bases, and 13 bases lay in between. The CDR3 is 15 residues long. When replicate PCRs were run on sorted subsets, they used approximately 210 ng DNA, around 33,000 T cell genomes. TCRdb's copy holds only in-frame clones and misses some; the assay was immunoSEQ multiplex PCR. The profile shows about a million clones, approximately 80% of them singletons. As regards this clone: Its antigen is unidentified.

The source of this sequence is a man younger than 35 in good health. Some clones in this sample may be carry-over from other donors' samples. The sample comprised memory CD4+ T cells from PBMCs. As for subset: CD45RA-negative fraction. The chain combines TRBV6-5 with TRBJ2-2; no firm D call. As DNA, the CDR3 is TGTGCCAGCAGCCCCCTACGACTTAACACCGGGGAGCTGTTTTTT. Its protein is CASSPLRLNTGELFF.